Presented here are 30 T cell receptor beta chains from one specimen sequenced in a study of T-cell reconstitution after alpha-beta-depleted transplantation in children. The library targeted TCRbeta and was prepared with unique molecular identifiers. TCRdb reanalysed the PCR reads using MiXCR and keeps one entry per CDR3 protein. The table includes about 540,000 distinct CDR3 sequences, 15% to 20% detected once. Sequenced here: PBMCs from the stem cell graft donor, sampled from the stem cell graft. Source of these receptors: a human donor who donated a stem cell graft to a child with acute lymphoblastic leukemia.

This chain joins TRBV28 and TRBJ2-7; a weak D match, TRBD1 (7 bases). The CDR3 extends over 13 amino acids. V lost 6 bases and J 5 bases, leaving 14 bases between the germline ends. Germline V gene data show CDR1 as MDHEN and CDR2 as SYDVKM. This CDR3 is CASSPQGGHEQYF. The CDR3 nucleotides read TGTGCCAGCAGCCCCCAGGGGGGCCACGAGCAGTACTTC.

This clonotype was seen more than once but under ten times. CDR3 sequence: CASRGDGPNTIYF. The CDR3 DNA is TGCGCCAGCAGAGGGGACGGACCAAACACCATATATTTT. V is TRBV5-1 and J is TRBJ1-3, with D possibly TRBD1 on 5 matching bases. Germline CDR1 and CDR2: SGHRS and YFSETQ. Between the trimmed V and J ends, which lost 5 bases and 6 bases, there was a span of 12 bases. CDR3 length: 13 amino acids.

V gene TRBV10-3 combines with J gene TRBJ2-3; 10 nucleotides agree with TRBD1. Trimming removed 5 bases from V and 4 bases from J; junction bases left unmatched: 3. Germline assignment: CDR1 ENHRY and CDR2 SYGVKD. The CDR3 is made up of 14 amino acids. The CDR3 loop reads CAISRGQGPDTQYF. Written as DNA, the CDR3 is TGTGCCATCAGTAGGGGACAGGGGCCAGATACGCAGTATTTT.

This clonotype was detected a few times. This chain connects TRBV5-1 to TRBJ1-1; TRBD1 aligns across 10 bases. Germline assignment: CDR1 SGHRS and CDR2 YFSETQ. The CDR3 extends over 14 amino acids. J was trimmed by 7 bases and V by 3 bases; bases with no gene match: 6. CDR3 protein: CASSSGQGGFEAFF. DNA for the CDR3: TGCGCCAGCAGCTCCGGACAGGGGGGGTTTGAAGCTTTCTTT.

This clonotype occurred many times. V usage is TRBV24-1 and J usage is TRBJ2-3; D remains unclear. The CDR3 totals 15 residues. Looked up from germline, CDR1 is KGHDR and CDR2 is SFDVKD. Trimming removed 3 bases at V and 2 bases at J, with 11 bases between. CDR3 in DNA: TGTGCCACCAGTGATGCGGACGGATTCACAGATACGCAGTATTTT. Encoded protein: CATSDADGFTDTQYF.

CDR3 sequence reads: CASSPGPGAEAFF. The CDR3, as DNA: TGTGCCAGCAGCCCGGGGCCAGGCGCTGAAGCTTTCTTT. This chain connects TRBV7-9 to TRBJ1-1; weak D call: TRBD1 (5 bases). Looked up from germline, CDR1 is SEHNR and CDR2 is FQNEAQ (reference sequence). The V end lost 5 bases, the J end lost 6 bases, and 13 bases lay between the germline ends. The CDR3 consists of 13 residues.

CDR3 nucleotides: TGTGCCAGCAGCCAGAAGGGGAGGAGGGACATTCAGTACTTC. It specifies CASSQKGRRDIQYF. The chain joins TRBV3-1 to TRBJ2-4; D possibly corresponds to TRBD2 (6 bases). The germline CDR1 and CDR2 sequences are LGHDT and YNNKEL (reference sequence). The CDR3 has 14 residues. V was clipped by 3 bases and J by 8 bases, with 14 bases between them. The complete variable domain, with remaining parts taken from reference TRBV3-1 and TRBJ2-4, reads DTAVSQTPKYLVTQMGNDKSIKCEQNLGHDTMYWYKQDSKKFLKIMFSYNNKELIINETVPNRFSPKSPDKAHLNLHINSLELGDSAVYFCASSQKGRRDIQYFGAGTRLSVL.

The chain has TRBV5-1 and TRBJ1-5; D unresolved. The germline V gene encodes CDR1 SGHRS and CDR2 YFSETQ. This CDR3 region has 16 residues. With 4 bases removed from V and 2 bases from J, the gap between germline ends came to 16 bases. CDR3 protein: CASSPTVNYGNQPQHF. CDR3 bases: TGCGCCAGCAGCCCCACAGTAAACTATGGCAATCAGCCCCAGCATTTT.

This clonotype was seen more than once but under ten times. The chain carries TRBV10-2 and TRBJ1-1; no firm D call. The length of the CDR3 is 16 residues. Germline-derived CDR1 and CDR2 are WSHSY and SAAADI. Trimming pared 2 bases from V and 0 bases from J, leaving 13 bases between. The CDR3 sequence is CASSEATGRMNTEAFF. The CDR3 DNA is TGCGCCAGCAGTGAGGCGACTGGACGGATGAACACTGAAGCTTTCTTT.

The sample holds many counts of this clonotype. The V gene is TRBV12-3 or TRBV12-4, the J gene TRBJ2-3, with 7 bases fitting TRBD2. This CDR3 spans 14 amino acids. V trimming: 7 bases; J trimming: 4 bases; junction bases outside the gene matches: 8. The CDR3 sequence: CASIMSSGADTQYF. CDR3 DNA sequence: TGTGCCAGCATTATGTCTAGCGGCGCAGATACGCAGTATTTT.

This clonotype was seen only a few times. The V call is TRBV7-8, the J call TRBJ2-1; either TRBD1 or TRBD2 may fit D (5 bases each). The CDR3 spans 13 residues. V lost 2 bases and J lost 12, with 14 bases in between. Per germline, CDR1 SGHVS and CDR2 FQNEAQ. CDR3 nucleotides: TGTGCCAGCAGCTTATCAAAAGGGGAGACGCAGTTCTTC. Its protein is CASSLSKGETQFF. The full variable domain, its missing parts supplied by reference TRBV7-8 and TRBJ2-1, is GAGVSQSPRYKVAKRGQDVALRCDPISGHVSLFWYQQALGQGPEFLTYFQNEAQLDKSGLPSDRFFAERPEGSVSTLKIQRTQQEDSAVYLCASSLSKGETQFFGPGTRLTVL.

The rearrangement links TRBV12-3 or TRBV12-4 to TRBJ1-6; D gene uncertain. The ends were cut back, 3 bases at V and 10 bases at J, with 10 bases in the middle. This CDR3 has 13 amino acids. The DNA for the CDR3 is TGTGCCAGCAGTTTTGCATTCTCCTCACCCCTCCACTTT. Encoded protein: CASSFAFSSPLHF.

This clonotype was observed a handful of times. This chain connects TRBV5-1 to TRBJ2-7; 9 bases are shared with TRBD1. Unmatched junction bases numbered 8, after V lost 3 bases and J lost 7 bases. The germline gives CDR1 SGHRS, CDR2 YFSETQ. CDR3 size: 14 residues. Here the CDR3 DNA reads TGCGCCAGCAGCTCGGGACAGGGTGCTCGGGAGCAGTACTTC. This codes for CASSSGQGAREQYF.

The V call is TRBV25-1, the J call TRBJ2-2, with TRBD2 matching over 10 bases. Trimming took 8 bases from V and 7 from J; bases not matched to a gene: 7. Germline V gives CDR1 MGHDK, CDR2 SYGVNS. CDR3 length: 14 residues. The CDR3 sequence: CASGLAGVSGELFF. The CDR3 region has the DNA TGTGCCAGCGGCCTAGCGGGAGTCAGCGGGGAGCTGTTTTTT.

The CDR3 nucleotides read TGTGCCAGCAGCCGGGGGGAGGGGGGCACAGATACGCAGTATTTT. Its translation: CASSRGEGGTDTQYF. J is TRBJ2-3 and V is TRBV9, with D perhaps TRBD2 (7 bases). Germline CDR1 is SGDLS and CDR2 is YYNGEE. The CDR3 contains 15 residues. V lost 4 bases to trimming and J lost 1 base, with 13 bases between them.

This clonotype was seen a few times. The gene calls are TRBV2 and TRBJ2-1, with D perhaps assigned TRBD1 or TRBD2 (6 bases each). In germline, CDR1 is SNHLY, CDR2 FYNNEI. Trimming pared 0 bases from V and 4 bases from J, leaving 19 bases between. The CDR3 is 18 amino acids. CDR3 region: CASSEALRGLGWYNEQFF. The CDR3 bases are TGTGCCAGCAGTGAAGCGCTTCGGGGGCTAGGTTGGTACAATGAGCAGTTCTTC. Based on the CDR3 plus reference TRBV2 and TRBJ2-1, the full variable domain is EPEVTQTPSHQVTQMGQEVILRCVPISNHLYFYWYRQILGQKVEFLVSFYNNEISEKSEIFDDQFSVERPDGSNFTLKIRSTKLEDSAMYFCASSEALRGLGWYNEQFFGPGTRLTVL.

This clonotype showed up just once. The chain joins TRBV20-1 to TRBJ2-5; tentative D call: TRBD1 (5 bases). The CDR3 has 16 amino acids. Germline V gene data show CDR1 as DFQATT and CDR2 as SNEGSKA (reference sequence). V was cut by 6 bases and J by 1 base, with 21 bases left in between. CDR3 in amino acids: CSAPKWAGWGQETQYF. The CDR3 coding sequence is TGCAGTGCACCGAAATGGGCAGGGTGGGGCCAAGAGACCCAGTACTTC.

This clonotype has more than one count but fewer than ten. The gene calls are TRBV5-1 and TRBJ1-6, with D unresolved. This CDR3 region has 13 residues. V shed 0 bases and J shed 7 bases, with 5 bases lying between them. The germline V gene has CDR1 SGHRS and CDR2 YFSETQ. The CDR3 loop reads CASSLGTNSPLHF. CDR3 in DNA: TGCGCCAGCAGCTTGGGGACCAATTCACCCCTCCACTTT.

The chain links TRBV5-1 to TRBJ2-7, with 11 positions matching TRBD2. V dropped 4 bases and J dropped 1; count of bases not matched to a gene: 10. Germline CDR1 and CDR2: SGHRS and YFSETQ. CDR3 length: 17 residues. The DNA of the CDR3 is TGCGCCAGCAGCCCGGCCACAGGACTAGCGGGTTCCTACGAGCAGTACTTC. Translated: CASSPATGLAGSYEQYF.

The chain links TRBV5-1 to TRBJ1-1; D unclear. Between the trimmed V and J ends, which lost 7 bases and 6 bases, there was a span of 19 bases. This CDR3 spans 14 amino acids. The germline CDR1 and CDR2 sequences are SGHRS and YFSETQ. In DNA form, the CDR3 reads TGCGCCAGCTTCTGGTCTCCAGGAGCGGCTGAAGCTTTCTTT. Its translation is CASFWSPGAAEAFF.

The sample holds a few counts of this clonotype. This sequence joins TRBV29-1 and TRBJ2-1, with D possibly called TRBD1 or TRBD2 (6 bases each). From germline, CDR1 is SQVTM and CDR2 ANQGSEA. V dropped 1 base and J dropped 4 bases, with 14 bases sitting between them. The length of the CDR3 is 15 residues. DNA of the CDR3: TGCAGCGTTGAAGGCCCGGGGGCTTTATACAATGAGCAGTTCTTC. Translation: CSVEGPGALYNEQFF.

This clonotype turned up a few times. The chain couples TRBV2 to TRBJ2-7; TRBD1 agrees at 9 bases. The ends lost 6 bases at V and 6 bases at J; junction bases unmatched: 9. The germline V gene encodes CDR1 SNHLY and CDR2 FYNNEI. The CDR3 is made up of 14 amino acids. As DNA, the CDR3 is TGTGCCAGCAGACTAGACAGGGGGACGCTCGAGCAGTACTTC. Protein product: CASRLDRGTLEQYF.

This clonotype turned up a few times. The chain recombines TRBV27 with TRBJ2-7, with a possible D match to TRBD2 (6 bases). The CDR3 spans 13 residues. The germline gives CDR1 MNHEY, CDR2 SMNVEV (reference sequence). Trimming removed 5 bases at V and 3 bases at J, with 11 bases between. This chain's CDR3 is CASSPGTYYEQYF. The CDR3 DNA is TGTGCCAGCAGTCCGGGGACTTACTACGAGCAGTACTTC.

This clonotype showed up just a few times. The CDR3 spells CASSLEGLADEQYF. In DNA, the CDR3 is TGTGCCAGCAGCTTAGAAGGTCTAGCGGACGAGCAGTACTTC. This chain links TRBV13 with TRBJ2-7; 7 nucleotides match TRBD2. The ends lost 1 base at V and 5 bases at J; junction bases unmatched: 5. Germline V gene data show CDR1 as PRHDT and CDR2 as FYEKMQ (reference sequence). The CDR3 is 14 amino acids. Combining the CDR3 with reference TRBV13 and TRBJ2-7 gives the whole variable domain AAGVIQSPRHLIKEKRETATLKCYPIPRHDTVYWYQQGPGQDPQFLISFYEKMQSDKGSIPDRFSAQQFSDYHSELNMSSLELGDSALYFCASSLEGLADEQYFGPGTRLTVT.

The rearrangement joins TRBV12-3 or TRBV12-4 to TRBJ1-5, with D unclear. V gave up 3 bases and J gave up 7 bases, with 16 bases separating them. The CDR3 contains 15 residues. This chain's CDR3 is CASSFGRRRVQPQHF. The CDR3 DNA reads TGTGCCAGCAGTTTCGGCCGGAGAAGGGTACAGCCCCAGCATTTT.

This clonotype was observed a handful of times. The chain employs TRBV7-3 and TRBJ2-2; 11 bases match TRBD2. Looked up from germline, CDR1 is SGHTA and CDR2 is FQGTGA. V dropped 5 bases and J dropped 4; count of bases not matched to a gene: 6. The CDR3 spans 16 residues. The CDR3 bases are TGTGCCAGCAGCCTAAGGGGACTAGCGGCCACCGGGGAGCTGTTTTTT. It yields the protein CASSLRGLAATGELFF.

This clonotype showed up just a few times. The rearrangement uses TRBV5-8 and TRBJ2-1; 8 bases match TRBD2. Germline CDR1 SGHTS, CDR2 YDEGEE. The CDR3 loop spans 15 amino acids. The trim removed 0 bases at V and 4 bases at J, leaving 3 bases unmatched. The DNA of the CDR3 is TGTGCCAGCAGCTTGGGGACTAGCAGATACAATGAGCAGTTCTTC. It encodes CASSLGTSRYNEQFF.

Only a few counts were recorded for this clonotype. The V gene is TRBV9, the J gene TRBJ2-1; 10 positions match TRBD2. The CDR3 is 13 amino acids. The germline V gene has CDR1 SGDLS and CDR2 YYNGEE. The ends lost 2 bases at V and 13 bases at J; junction bases unmatched: 6. The DNA of the CDR3 is TGTGCCAGCAGCGTTGGTAGCGGGAGGCCCCAGTTCTTC. It yields the protein CASSVGSGRPQFF.

The chain joins TRBV29-1 to TRBJ1-5, with no clear D. This CDR3 is 13 amino acids long. Germline-derived CDR1 and CDR2 are SQVTM and ANQGSEA. V was shortened by 4 bases and J by 4 bases, with 11 bases between the two germline ends. CDR3 bases: TGCAGCGTTGTATTGGGGAATAATCAGCCCCAGCATTTT. It yields the protein CSVVLGNNQPQHF. The full variable domain, in which reference TRBV29-1 and TRBJ1-5 provide the parts outside the CDR3, is SAVISQKPSRDICQRGTSLTIQCQVDSQVTMMFWYRQQPGQSLTLIATANQGSEATYESGFVIDKFPISRPNLTFSTLTVSNMSPEDSSIYLCSVVLGNNQPQHFGDGTRLSIL.

This clonotype was recorded only once. The J gene is TRBJ1-5, the V gene TRBV27, with TRBD1 as a possible D gene (5 bases). The V end lost 6 bases, the J end lost 4 bases, and 13 bases lay between the germline ends. Germline-derived CDR1 and CDR2 are MNHEY and SMNVEV (reference sequence). CDR3 size: 14 residues. CDR3 residues: CASSPGGRNQPQHF. For the CDR3, the DNA is TGTGCCAGCAGCCCTGGGGGACGTAATCAGCCCCAGCATTTT.